One sample yielded the 26 T cell receptor beta chains listed below, sequenced in a study of identical twins (dated by TCRdb to between 2015 and 2016). Library method: 5' RACE. The listed sequencing device is Illumina HiSeq 2000. TCRdb's own reprocessing of the public reads used fastp at Q25 and MiXCR and kept productive beta chains. Identical CDR3 protein sequences are pooled into one entry, listed with their most common genes and DNA. This sample is represented by 200,000 to 250,000 distinct CDR3 sequences; 7.5% of them were singletons. The ten top clones hold 1.9% of the sample. This sample also belongs to another study, concerning yellow fever vaccine responses in identical twins.

The sample comprised memory (CD45RO+) T cells sorted from blood. Per the publication, the cell subset or site label means: CD45RO+ enriched T cells. The receptors were gathered from a young woman in good health.

This clonotype was seen at least ten times. The V gene is TRBV29-1, the J gene TRBJ2-2; possibly TRBD1 for D (7 bases). Trimming stripped 7 bases from V and 0 bases from J, with 18 bases between. The CDR3 spans 16 residues. Germline values: CDR1 SQVTM, CDR2 ANQGSEA. This CDR3 is CSAQGGTSANTGELFF. CDR3 nucleotide sequence: TGCAGCGCCCAGGGGGGAACCTCCGCGAACACCGGGGAGCTGTTTTTT.

This clonotype was seen many times. One end of the junction fails to match germline, which may point to a read error. The chain recombines TRBV5-1 with TRBJ2-7; 8 positions match TRBD2. Germline-derived CDR1 and CDR2 are SGHRS and YFSETQ. The CDR3 is 12 amino acids. The CDR3 sequence is CASSSAGGLPNF. The CDR3 nucleotides are TGCGCCAGCAGCTCCGCGGGGGGCCTACCCAACTTC.

The chain employs TRBV12-3 or TRBV12-4 and TRBJ1-5; D unclear. The germline V and J ends were trimmed by 4 bases and 6 bases, with 10 bases remaining between them. The CDR3 length is 13 residues. The CDR3 region is CASSSGPLQPQHF. The CDR3 DNA sequence: TGTGCCAGCAGTTCTGGCCCCCTTCAGCCCCAGCATTTT.

This clonotype appeared a few times. CDR3 sequence: CASSPDLSGQQYF. The CDR3 nucleotides are TGTGCCAGCAGTCCCGACCTATCGGGGCAGCAGTACTTC. V is TRBV6-1 and J is TRBJ2-7; D may match TRBD1 or TRBD2 (5 bases each). V lost 5 bases and J 8 bases, leaving 16 bases between the germline ends. The germline CDR1 and CDR2 sequences are MNHNS and SASEGT. This CDR3 spans 13 amino acids.

This clonotype was recorded at least ten times. This chain uses TRBV12-3 or TRBV12-4 with TRBJ2-1; the D gene could be TRBD1 or TRBD2 (6 bases each). The CDR3 contains 15 residues. Trimming took off 3 bases at V and 5 bases at J, with 14 bases between the two ends. DNA of the CDR3: TGTGCCAGCAGTTTGAGGGGGACTTCTAACAATGAGCAGTTCTTC. This codes for CASSLRGTSNNEQFF.

This clonotype was seen many times. The V and J genes are TRBV3-1 and TRBJ2-5, with 12 bases aligning to TRBD1. The CDR3 length is 17 residues. V was clipped by 4 bases and J by 4 bases; unmatched bases: 10. CDR1 and CDR2 (germline): LGHDT, YNNKEL (reference sequence). This CDR3 reads CASSPIQGTGGRETQYF. DNA of the CDR3: TGTGCCAGCAGCCCCATTCAAGGGACAGGGGGCCGAGAGACCCAGTACTTC.

This clonotype was detected ten times or more. V usage is TRBV5-1 and J usage is TRBJ1-1; possible D gene TRBD1, 6 bases. The germline V gene encodes CDR1 SGHRS and CDR2 YFSETQ. This CDR3 is built from 15 residues. V shed 7 bases and J shed 1 base, with 17 bases lying between them. The CDR3 DNA reads TGCGCCAGCGAACCTGGGGGGGGCGGGAACACTGAAGCTTTCTTT. Protein sequence: CASEPGGGGNTEAFF.

The chain links TRBV7-2 to TRBJ2-2, with TRBD1 matching over 7 bases. CDR1 is SGHTA and CDR2 is FQGNSA in the germline V gene. The CDR3 is 13 residues long. The V segment lost 10 bases and the J segment 6 bases; nucleotides outside the gene matches: 8. Written as DNA, the CDR3 is TGTGCCACCCGACAGGGCTTTGCCGGGGAGCTGTTTTTT. The encoded protein is CATRQGFAGELFF.

This chain joins TRBV11-2 and TRBJ2-4, with D perhaps TRBD1 (5 bases). Trimming left V 4 bases short and J 6 bases short, with 16 bases between. The CDR3 is made up of 15 amino acids. Germline V lookup: CDR1 SGHAT, CDR2 FQNNGV. The DNA of the CDR3 is TGTGCCAGCAGCTCCTCAGGGTCTTATAGAAACATTCAGTACTTC. Protein: CASSSSGSYRNIQYF. The variable domain in full, with the rest retrieved from reference TRBV11-2 and TRBJ2-4, is EAGVAQSPRYKIIEKRQSVAFWCNPISGHATLYWYQQILGQGPKLLIQFQNNGVVDDSQLPKDRFSAERLKGVDSTLKIQPAKLEDSAVYLCASSSSGSYRNIQYFGAGTRLSVL.

This clonotype was recorded a few times. The V and J genes are TRBV28 and TRBJ2-7, with 8 bases identical to TRBD2. V was pared by 8 bases and J by 7 bases, with 7 bases of the junction left unmatched. The CDR3 is 12 residues long. The germline V gene has CDR1 MDHEN and CDR2 SYDVKM. Written as DNA, the CDR3 is TGTGCCAGCCGGGGGGGGTTATTGGAGCAGTACTTC. This translates into CASRGGLLEQYF.

This clonotype was seen a few times. The genes are TRBV27 and TRBJ2-7; D could derive from TRBD1 or TRBD2 (5 bases each). V gave up 4 bases and J gave up 4 bases, with 17 bases separating them. CDR1 and CDR2 from the germline V gene are MNHEY and SMNVEV (reference sequence). CDR3 size: 15 residues. The CDR3 DNA sequence: TGTGCCAGCAGTTCAGGCATTGGGGGTAGGTACGAGCAGTACTTC. Translating gives CASSSGIGGRYEQYF.

This chain links TRBV6-2 or TRBV6-3 with TRBJ2-7; 8 nucleotides align to TRBD1. Germline V gene data show CDR1 as MNHEY and CDR2 as SVGEGT. V dropped 5 bases and J dropped 2; count of bases not matched to a gene: 14. The CDR3 is 17 residues long. CDR3 protein: CASSRLKSGTGPYEQYF. CDR3 bases: TGTGCCAGCAGTCGACTAAAATCCGGGACAGGACCCTACGAGCAGTACTTC.

The CDR3 here is CASSLTTSTDTQYF. The CDR3 nucleotides read TGTGCCAGCAGCTTAACAACCAGCACAGATACGCAGTATTTT. The chain is built from TRBV11-2 and TRBJ2-3; D gene unclear. There are 14 residues in the CDR3. Germline lookup yields CDR1 SGHAT and CDR2 FQNNGV. Between the trimmed V and J ends, which lost 2 bases and 0 bases, there was a span of 6 bases.

The genes are TRBV20-1 and TRBJ2-5; maybe TRBD2 (5 bases). Between the trimmed V and J ends, which lost 4 bases and 3 bases, there was a span of 6 bases. CDR1 and CDR2 (germline): DFQATT, SNEGSKA (reference sequence). The CDR3 loop spans 11 amino acids. CDR3 loop: CSANGEETQYF. DNA for the CDR3: TGCAGTGCTAACGGGGAAGAGACCCAGTACTTC.

The chain combines TRBV21-1 with TRBJ2-6; the D segment call TRBD1 is taken from the table without a DNA check. TRBV21-1 is classified as a pseudogene. The CDR3 is 20 residues long. The CDR3 protein is CASSKGATGEGGSGANVLTF. CDR3 DNA: TGTGCCAGCAGCAAAGGAGCAACAGGGGAAGGCGGCTCTGGGGCCAACGTCCTGACTTTC.

In this sample, this clonotype turned up many times. The chain recombines TRBV20-1 with TRBJ2-5; the D gene is possibly TRBD1 (6 bases). CDR3 length equals 13 residues. The germline gives CDR1 DFQATT, CDR2 SNEGSKA (reference sequence). Between the trimmed V and J ends, which lost 3 bases and 5 bases, there was a span of 13 bases. The CDR3 DNA sequence: TGCAGTGCTAGTGGCACAGGGCGCGAGACCCAGTACTTC. Its translation is CSASGTGRETQYF.

This clonotype came up many times. CDR3 nucleotides: TGTGCCAGCAGTTTTAAGCCCGACAGGGTTCTCTATGGCTACACCTTC. Residues: CASSFKPDRVLYGYTF. The gene calls are TRBV27 and TRBJ1-2; TRBD1 matches 7 bases. J gave up 4 bases and V 3 bases, and 11 bases lay outside the gene matches. The germline V gene encodes CDR1 MNHEY and CDR2 SMNVEV (reference sequence). The CDR3 has 16 amino acids.

About this clonotype: A much larger clone lies one base from this, so it may be a read error. The rearrangement links TRBV4-3 to TRBJ2-7; 7 bases agree with TRBD2. Trimming took 0 bases from V and 5 from J; bases not matched to a gene: 10. This CDR3 comprises 16 residues. Germline CDR1 LGHNA, CDR2 YSLEER. CDR3: CASSQDPGTGGNEQYF. The CDR3 DNA follows: TGCGCCAGCAGCCAAGATCCTGGGACGGGGGGAAACGAGCAGTACTTC.

This clonotype was seen more than once but under ten times. This chain uses TRBV7-9 with TRBJ2-1; 7 bases are a match to TRBD1. The ends lost 3 bases at V and 0 bases at J; junction bases unmatched: 8. Germline CDR1 reads SEHNR; CDR2 reads FQNEAQ (reference sequence). There are 17 residues in the CDR3. The CDR3 DNA reads TGTGCCAGCAGCTTCAAAGACAGGGTCCTCTCCTACAATGAGCAGTTCTTC. As protein: CASSFKDRVLSYNEQFF.

This clonotype has more than one count but fewer than ten. The chain carries TRBV6-4 and TRBJ2-2; the D gene is possibly TRBD2 (7 bases). The germline CDR1 and CDR2 sequences are MRHNA and SNTAGT. The germline V and J ends were trimmed by 7 bases and 6 bases, with 15 bases remaining between them. The CDR3 covers 14 residues. In DNA form, the CDR3 reads TGTGCCAGCAAGAAGTCGGGGGGCCCCGGGGAGCTGTTTTTT. It yields the protein CASKKSGGPGELFF.

The table lists this clonotype with many counts. The chain links TRBV4-1 to TRBJ2-3; D uncertain. Trimming stripped 6 bases from V and 2 bases from J, with 15 bases between. CDR3 length: 15 amino acids. Germline assignment: CDR1 MGHRA and CDR2 YSYEKL. The CDR3 region is CASRSERHYTDTQYF. Written as DNA, the CDR3 is TGCGCCAGCAGGTCAGAACGACACTACACAGATACGCAGTATTTT.

This clonotype was counted a few times. The V gene is TRBV14, the J gene TRBJ2-3, with no clear D. Trimming left V 0 bases short and J 2 bases short, with 12 bases between. The CDR3 loop spans 16 amino acids. Looked up from germline, CDR1 is SGHDN and CDR2 is FVKESK. Written as DNA, the CDR3 is TGTGCCAGCAGCCAAGATTTCGGCAGCTTCACAGATACGCAGTATTTT. Its translation is CASSQDFGSFTDTQYF.

This clonotype was observed at least ten times. V and J are TRBV27 and TRBJ1-1, with D perhaps matching TRBD1 (5 bases). Germline CDR1 and CDR2: MNHEY and SMNVEV (reference sequence). This CDR3 spans 13 amino acids. Trimming shortened V by 2 bases and J by 5 bases, and 9 bases separated the two germline ends. CDR3 residues: CASSLQGGTEAFF. DNA of the CDR3: TGTGCCAGCAGTTTACAGGGAGGAACTGAAGCTTTCTTT.

This clonotype was counted a few times. V and J are TRBV20-1 and TRBJ2-3; either TRBD1 or TRBD2 may fit D (6 bases each). The germline V and J ends were trimmed by 6 bases and 5 bases, with 18 bases remaining between them. The CDR3 is made up of 14 amino acids. CDR1 is DFQATT and CDR2 is SNEGSKA in the germline V gene (reference sequence). CDR3 nucleotide sequence: TGCAGTGCCCCGTTACGGGGGCCCTTAGATACGCAGTATTTT. Protein: CSAPLRGPLDTQYF.

V usage is TRBV7-2 and J usage is TRBJ2-3, with TRBD2 matching over 8 bases. J gave up 2 bases and V 7 bases, and 8 bases lay outside the gene matches. Germline loops: CDR1 SGHTA, CDR2 FQGNSA. The CDR3 sequence is 15 residues long. In DNA form, the CDR3 reads TGTGCCAGCATCCGAGCGGGAGTGGCCACAGATACGCAGTATTTT. Its translation is CASIRAGVATDTQYF.

This chain links TRBV29-1 with TRBJ2-1; no firm D call. Trimming stripped 3 bases from V and 3 bases from J, with 12 bases between. The CDR3 totals 14 residues. The germline CDR1 and CDR2 sequences are SQVTM and ANQGSEA. The CDR3 loop reads CSVDTIKGYNEQFF. The DNA for the CDR3 is TGCAGCGTTGACACCATAAAGGGCTACAATGAGCAGTTCTTC.